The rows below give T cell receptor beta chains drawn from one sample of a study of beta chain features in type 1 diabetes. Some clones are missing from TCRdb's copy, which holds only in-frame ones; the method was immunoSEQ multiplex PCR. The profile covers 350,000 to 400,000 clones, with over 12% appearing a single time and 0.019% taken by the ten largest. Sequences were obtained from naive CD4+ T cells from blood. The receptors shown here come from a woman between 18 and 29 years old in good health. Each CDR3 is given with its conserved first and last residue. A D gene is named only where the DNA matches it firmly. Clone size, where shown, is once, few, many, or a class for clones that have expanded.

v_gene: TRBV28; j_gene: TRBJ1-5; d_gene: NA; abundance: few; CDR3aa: CASREVGEGNQPQHF; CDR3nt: TGTGCCAGCCGGGAGGTGGGCGAGGGCAATCAGCCCCAGCATTTT
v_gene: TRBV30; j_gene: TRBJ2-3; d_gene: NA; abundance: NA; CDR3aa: CAWSADGARRGYF; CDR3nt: TGTGCCTGGAGTGCCGACGGGGCCAGGCGGGGGTATTTT
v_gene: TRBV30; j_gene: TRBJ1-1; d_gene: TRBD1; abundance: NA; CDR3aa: CAWRLQGSYGAFF; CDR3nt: TGTGCCTGGAGGTTACAGGGGAGTTACGGAGCTTTCTTT
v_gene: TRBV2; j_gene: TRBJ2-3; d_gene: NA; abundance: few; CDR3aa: CASILGQSIVDTQYF; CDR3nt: TGTGCCAGCATACTCGGACAGTCTATCGTGGATACGCAGTATTTT
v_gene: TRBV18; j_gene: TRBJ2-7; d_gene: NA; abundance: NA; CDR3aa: CASSPPARGTSYEQYF; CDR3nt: TGTGCCAGCTCACCACCGGCCAGGGGGACTTCCTACGAGCAGTACTTC
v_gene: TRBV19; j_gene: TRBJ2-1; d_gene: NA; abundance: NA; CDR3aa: CASSISGLAGQFF; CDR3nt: TGTGCCAGTAGTATATCAGGTTTGGCGGGGCAGTTCTTC
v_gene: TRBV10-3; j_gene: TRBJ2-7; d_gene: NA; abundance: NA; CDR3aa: CAISWDIHEQYF; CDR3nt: TGTGCCATCAGCTGGGACATCCACGAGCAGTACTTC
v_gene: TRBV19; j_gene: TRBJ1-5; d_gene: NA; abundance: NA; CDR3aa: CASTPLGGRYSNQPQHF; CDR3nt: TGTGCCAGTACCCCACTAGGTGGCCGGTATAGCAATCAGCCCCAGCATTTT
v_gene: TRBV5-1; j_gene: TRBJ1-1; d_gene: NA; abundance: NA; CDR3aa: CASSLPGAQGTEAFF; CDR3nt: TGCGCCAGCAGCTTGCCAGGGGCGCAGGGCACTGAAGCTTTCTTT
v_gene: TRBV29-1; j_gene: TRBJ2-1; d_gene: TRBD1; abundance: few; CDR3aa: CSVALTGGNEQFF; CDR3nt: TGCAGCGTAGCACTCACAGGGGGCAATGAGCAGTTCTTC